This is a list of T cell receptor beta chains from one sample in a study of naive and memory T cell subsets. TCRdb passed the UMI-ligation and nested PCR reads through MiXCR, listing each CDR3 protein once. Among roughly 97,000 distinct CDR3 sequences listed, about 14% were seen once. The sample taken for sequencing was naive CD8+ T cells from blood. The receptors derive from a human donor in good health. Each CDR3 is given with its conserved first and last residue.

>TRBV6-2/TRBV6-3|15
CASSQNPSGANVLTF
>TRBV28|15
CASSLEGQGSNEQFF
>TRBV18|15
CASSPRADLRTEAFF
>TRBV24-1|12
CATRGSADTQYF
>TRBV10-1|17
CASILEGQGFSVTEAFF
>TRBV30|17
CAWRDGGLFDLYTEAFF
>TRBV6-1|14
CASSEGDGTGELFF
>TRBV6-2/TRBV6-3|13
CASSYGQGTEAFF
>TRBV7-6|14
CASSQDRTGTEAFF
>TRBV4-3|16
CASSQRRSKYNSPLHF
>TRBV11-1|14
CASSFGRAYNEQFF
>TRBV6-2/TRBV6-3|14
CASSYGKGATEAFF
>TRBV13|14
CASSFSVRAYGYTF
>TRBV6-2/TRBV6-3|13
CASSYGQDNEQFF
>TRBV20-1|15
CSAPTSGISSYEQYF
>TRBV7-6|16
CASSLFGGFGSYEQYF
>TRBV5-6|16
CASSDYRAGSGETQYF
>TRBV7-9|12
CASSLSGHEQYF
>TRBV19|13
CASSILAYQPQHF
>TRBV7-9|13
CASSSGSPYEQYF
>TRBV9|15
CASSTTHREGYEQYF
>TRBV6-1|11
CASRTYDIQYF
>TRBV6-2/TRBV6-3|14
CASSYSFETYEQYF
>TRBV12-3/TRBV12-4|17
CASSLKTAASSTDTQYF
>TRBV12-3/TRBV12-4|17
CASSLGTSGSAEDTQYF
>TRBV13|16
CASSLGGGSGVYEQYF
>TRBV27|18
CASSFLGVSGTGPYGYTF
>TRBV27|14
CASNRLAGEGEQYF
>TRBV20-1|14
CSPVERASYNEQFF
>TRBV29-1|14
CSVEDGGGGGEQYF
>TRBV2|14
CASSELSPTWVQYF
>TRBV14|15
CASSPDRGHYNEQFF
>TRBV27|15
CASSARTGSSYEQYF
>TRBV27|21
CASSGQGWGLAGGSSYNEQFF
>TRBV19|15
CASSILAGGQEEQFF
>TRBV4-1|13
CASSFGRAGEQYF
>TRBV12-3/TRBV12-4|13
CASGTGADYEQYF
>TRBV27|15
CASSFVGEARNEQFF
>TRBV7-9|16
CASSLSGTEEADTQYF
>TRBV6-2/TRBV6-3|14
CASSYGLTTYEQYF
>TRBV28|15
CASSLPTGYADTQYF
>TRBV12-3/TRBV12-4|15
CASSVTVNYNSPLHF
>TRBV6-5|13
CASSTGEEAEQYF
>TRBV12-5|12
CASGYGPDEQYF
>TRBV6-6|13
CASTPLPGNTIYF
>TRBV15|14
CATSRVRGSGELFF
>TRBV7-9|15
CASSSRQGMSYEQYF
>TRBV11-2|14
CASSSDMITDTQYF
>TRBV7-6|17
CASSEGLAGATGETQYF
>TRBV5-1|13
CASSLVGDQPQHF
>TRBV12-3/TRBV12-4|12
CASSWETSEQYF
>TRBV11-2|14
CASSLEQGTDTQYF
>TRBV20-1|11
CSASPQKEQFF
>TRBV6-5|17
CASSYSLAGPGKGTQYF
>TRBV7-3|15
CASSLTGTISDTQYF
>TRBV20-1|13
CSARGLGEQPQHF
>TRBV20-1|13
CSARASTAPEQYF
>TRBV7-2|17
CASSLVIRGITGNTIYF
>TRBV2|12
CARQGADYGYTF